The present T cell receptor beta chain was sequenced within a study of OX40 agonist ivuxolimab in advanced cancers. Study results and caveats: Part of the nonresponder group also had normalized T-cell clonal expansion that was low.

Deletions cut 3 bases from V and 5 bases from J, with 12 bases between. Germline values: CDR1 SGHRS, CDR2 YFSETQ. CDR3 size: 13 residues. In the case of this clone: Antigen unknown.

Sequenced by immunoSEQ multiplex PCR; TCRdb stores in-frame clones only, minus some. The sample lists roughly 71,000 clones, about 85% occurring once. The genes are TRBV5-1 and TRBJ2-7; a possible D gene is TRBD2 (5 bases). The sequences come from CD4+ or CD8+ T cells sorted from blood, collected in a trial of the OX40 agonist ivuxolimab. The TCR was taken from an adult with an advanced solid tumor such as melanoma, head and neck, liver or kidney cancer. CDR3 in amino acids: CASSSPGFNEQYF. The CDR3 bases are TGCGCCAGCAGCTCTCCGGGGTTCAACGAGCAGTACTTC.